The clone carrying this TCR beta chain occurred once. The data belong to a study of OX40 agonist ivuxolimab in advanced cancers. Study summary: As their treatment, patients were administered ivuxolimab, an agonistic anti-OX40 (CD134) antibody. The dose-escalation cohort was over 65% male, with a mean age of 60 years, ranging about 23 to 90.

The CDR3 consists of 15 residues. In germline, CDR1 is KGHSH, CDR2 LQKENI. V was pared by 2 bases and J by 7 bases, with 15 bases between. Method: immunoSEQ multiplex PCR; TCRdb's copy keeps in-frame clones and lacks some. This sample yields under 85,000 clones, of which roughly 84% are seen a single time; 0.6% to 0.8% belongs to the top ten. The TCR was taken from an adult with an advanced solid tumor such as melanoma, head and neck, liver or kidney cancer. The chain employs TRBV18 and TRBJ1-5; D not resolved. The source was CD4+ or CD8+ T cells sorted from blood, collected in a trial of the OX40 agonist ivuxolimab. The CDR3 here is CASSPDPTSRQPQHF. The DNA of the CDR3 is TGTGCCAGCTCACCAGATCCCACGAGTAGGCAGCCCCAGCATTTT.